A selection of T cell receptor beta chains follows, all from one sample in a study of blood T cell repertoires in COVID-19. Sequencing was performed with immunoSEQ multiplex PCR; in TCRdb, only in-frame clones are kept and a portion is missing. The profile covers approximately 73,000 clones, with about nine tenths appearing a single time and approximately 1.9% taken by the ten largest. The sequencing input was peripheral blood. Receptor source: a woman between 55 and 75 years old with acute or convalescent COVID-19. Each CDR3 is given with its conserved first and last residue. Each record gives: J gene, D gene, V gene, CDR3 DNA, CDR3 protein. D genes are given only for firm matches.

J: TRBJ2-7; D: TRBD2; V: TRBV27; DNA: TGTGCCAGCAGTTTAATCGGACTAGCGGGAGCCTACGAGCAGTACTTC; CDR3: CASSLIGLAGAYEQYF
J: TRBJ1-6; D: .; V: TRBV7-2; DNA: TGTGCCAGCAGCTTAGAGGGGAGGAGGTATTCACCCCTCCACTTT; CDR3: CASSLEGRRYSPLHF
J: TRBJ1-1; D: TRBD1; V: TRBV28; DNA: TGTGCCAGCAGTTATGGACAGGTTGGGAACACTGAAGCTTTCTTT; CDR3: CASSYGQVGNTEAFF
J: TRBJ2-1; D: .; V: TRBV28; DNA: TGTGCCAGCAGCACGCGGGACGGCTCCTACAATGAGCAGTTCTTC; CDR3: CASSTRDGSYNEQFF
J: TRBJ1-2; D: .; V: TRBV28; DNA: TGTGCCAGCAGCCCTTCTCCTTCGGGCTACACCTTC; CDR3: CASSPSPSGYTF
J: TRBJ2-7; D: TRBD2; V: TRBV7-9; DNA: TGTGCCAGCAGCCTTTGGACTAGCGGGATTTACGAGCAGTACTTC; CDR3: CASSLWTSGIYEQYF
J: TRBJ2-1; D: TRBD2; V: TRBV7-3; DNA: TGTGCCAGCAGCTTATTACCGCCTCCTAGCGGGGTTTACAATGAGCAGTTCTTC; CDR3: CASSLLPPPSGVYNEQFF
J: TRBJ2-7; D: TRBD1; V: TRBV6-5; DNA: TGTGCCAGCAGTTCGCCGGGACAGTCCTACGAGCAGTACTTC; CDR3: CASSSPGQSYEQYF
J: TRBJ1-3; D: .; V: TRBV11-2; DNA: TGTGCCAGCAGCTTAGATTGGGGCATTGGAAACACCATATATTTT; CDR3: CASSLDWGIGNTIYF
J: TRBJ2-7; D: .; V: TRBV27; DNA: TGTGCCAGCAGACCTTCTCTCGCAAGCGGACCGCAGTACTTC; CDR3: CASRPSLASGPQYF
J: TRBJ2-3; D: .; V: TRBV3-1/TRBV3-2; DNA: TGTGCCAGCAGCCAACAGGGATACGGCACAGATACGCAGTATTTT; CDR3: CASSQQGYGTDTQYF
J: TRBJ1-4; D: .; V: TRBV5-1; DNA: TGCGCCAGCAGCTTGGGGGCGACGGGGGTAAATGAAAAACTGTTTTTT; CDR3: CASSLGATGVNEKLFF
J: TRBJ2-1; D: .; V: TRBV11-3; DNA: TGTGCCAGCTCGCGTCAGGGCGACAATGAGCAGTTCTTC; CDR3: CASSRQGDNEQFF
J: TRBJ2-3; D: .; V: TRBV7-2; DNA: TGTGCCAGCAGCTTAATACCCGGAGGGGTGCCAGATACGCAGTATTTT; CDR3: CASSLIPGGVPDTQYF
J: TRBJ2-7; D: TRBD2; V: TRBV28; DNA: TGTGCCAGCAGTTTGCACACTAGCGGGAGGGCCGGCGAGCAGTACTTC; CDR3: CASSLHTSGRAGEQYF